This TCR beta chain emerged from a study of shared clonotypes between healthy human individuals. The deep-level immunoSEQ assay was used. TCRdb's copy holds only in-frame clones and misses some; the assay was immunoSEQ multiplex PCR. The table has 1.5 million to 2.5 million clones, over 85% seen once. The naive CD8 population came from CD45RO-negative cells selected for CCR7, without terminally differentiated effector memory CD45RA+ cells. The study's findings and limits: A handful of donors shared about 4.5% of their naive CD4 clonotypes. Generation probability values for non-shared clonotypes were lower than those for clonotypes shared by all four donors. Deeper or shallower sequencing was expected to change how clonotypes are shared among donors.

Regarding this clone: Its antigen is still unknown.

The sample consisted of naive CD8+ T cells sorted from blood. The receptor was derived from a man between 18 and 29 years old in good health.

The CDR3 DNA reads TGTGCCAGCAGCGGGGACAGGGGAGGGAACGAGCAGTACTTC. Protein sequence: CASSGDRGGNEQYF. The genes are TRBV11-3 and TRBJ2-7; 10 nucleotides align to TRBD1. The germline gives CDR1 SGHNT, CDR2 YENEEA. With V trimmed by 5 bases and J by 5 bases, 6 bases remained unmatched. The CDR3 has 14 residues.